Listed below are T cell receptor beta chains from one sample, sequenced in a study of T-cell reconstitution after alpha-beta-depleted transplantation in children. One entry per CDR3 protein, called by TCRdb with MiXCR from the PCR reads. This sample has just over 950,000 distinct CDR3 sequences, with around 30% found just once. Sample: PBMCs, mostly from graft donor cells, taken 360 days after TCRalphabeta/CD19-depleted stem cell transplant. The receptors were sampled from a boy under three years old who had a stem cell transplant for SCID, so the T cells may come from the graft donor. The CDR3 runs from the conserved cysteine through the conserved F or W. A D gene is named only where the DNA matches it firmly. Expanded clones are given a class, and other clones once, few, many or no size at all.

D	size	V	J	DNA	CDR3
TRBD2	NA	TRBV12-3/TRBV12-4	TRBJ2-3	TGTGCCAGCAGAGAACTAGCGGATTCTCTGGATACGCAGTATTTT	CASRELADSLDTQYF
NA	NA	TRBV12-3/TRBV12-4	TRBJ2-1	TGTGCCAGCAGTCCCGGCGTTCGCGTGAGCTCCTACAATGAGCAGTTCTTC	CASSPGVRVSSYNEQFF
NA	NA	TRBV20-1	TRBJ2-5	TGCAGTGCTACTAGGGGCGGCGAGACCCAGTACTTC	CSATRGGETQYF
NA	NA	TRBV3-1	TRBJ2-1	TGTGCCAGCAGCCAAGTATCCATCGTGAACAATGAGCAGTTCTTC	CASSQVSIVNNEQFF
TRBD2	NA	TRBV5-1	TRBJ2-1	TGCGCCAGCAGCCCGACTAGCGGGGTGGGCAATGAGCAGTTCTTC	CASSPTSGVGNEQFF
NA	NA	TRBV12-3/TRBV12-4	TRBJ1-6	TGTGCCAGCAGCGGTGGACAGTCCTATAATTCACCCCTCCACTTT	CASSGGQSYNSPLHF
NA	few	TRBV5-1	TRBJ2-2	TGCGCCAGCAGCTTATTAGTGGACACCGGGGAGCTGTTTTTT	CASSLLVDTGELFF
TRBD2	NA	TRBV20-1	TRBJ2-3	TGCAGTGCTAGTTCGCTTGGACTAGGCCGTAGGGATACGCAGTATTTT	CSASSLGLGRRDTQYF
NA	NA	TRBV18	TRBJ1-5	TGTGCCAGCTCACCGCAACAGGGCAGAAGCAATCAGCCCCAGCATTTT	CASSPQQGRSNQPQHF
NA	once	TRBV15	TRBJ2-1	TGTGCCACCAGCAGAGGGGGGAGAATAAAGAATGAGCAGTTGTTC	CATSRGGRIKNEQLF
NA	NA	TRBV29-1	TRBJ2-7	TGCAGCGTTGAAGAGGGGCAGCCCTACGAGCAGTACTTC	CSVEEGQPYEQYF
TRBD1	NA	TRBV11-1	TRBJ2-2	TGTGCCAGCAAAGATTGGGACAGCGACACCGGGGAGCTGTTTTTT	CASKDWDSDTGELFF
TRBD1	NA	TRBV10-3	TRBJ2-7	TGTGCCTCGCGACAGGGCCCAGGAACCCTCTCCTACGAGCAGTACTTC	CASRQGPGTLSYEQYF
NA	NA	TRBV4-3	TRBJ1-1	TGCGCCAGCAGCCAAGATTTAGGGACATCCGAAGCTTTCTTT	CASSQDLGTSEAFF
TRBD1	few	TRBV6-5	TRBJ2-1	TGTGCCAGCAGTTACTTGGGACAGACAAACAATGAGCAGTTCTTC	CASSYLGQTNNEQFF
NA	NA	TRBV7-9	TRBJ1-5	TGTGCCAGCAGCTCCACAGGCCAGCCCCAGCATTTT	CASSSTGQPQHF
NA	NA	TRBV6-2/TRBV6-3	TRBJ2-1	TGTGCCAGCAGTTACAGCCCCCCCAATGAGCAGTTCTTC	CASSYSPPNEQFF
TRBD1	few	TRBV6-5	TRBJ1-5	TGTGCCAGCAGTTACTCCCCGACAGGGAGGGCCGATCAGCCCCAGCATTTT	CASSYSPTGRADQPQHF
NA	few	TRBV2	TRBJ1-2	TGTGCCAGCAGTGAAGCGCTAAGGGGAGACTATGGCTACACCTTC	CASSEALRGDYGYTF
NA	many	TRBV18	TRBJ1-2	TGTGCCAGCTCACAGGACAGCCTGGGCAACTATGGCTACACCTTC	CASSQDSLGNYGYTF
NA	NA	TRBV5-5	TRBJ1-2	TGTGCCAGCAGCTTGGGCGGGGAAATAAATGGCTACACCTTC	CASSLGGEINGYTF
TRBD1	NA	TRBV20-1	TRBJ2-1	TGCAGTGCTAGACGGACAGGGGGCGCGCACAATGAGCAGTTCTTC	CSARRTGGAHNEQFF
NA	NA	TRBV15	TRBJ2-7	TGTGCCACCAGGGGGGGGGCCTCCTACGAGCAGTACTTC	CATRGGASYEQYF
NA	NA	TRBV5-1	TRBJ2-5	TGCGCCAGCAGCGAACAGGGGAGGAGAGAGACCCAGTACTTC	CASSEQGRRETQYF
TRBD1	few	TRBV20-1	TRBJ1-2	TGCAGTGCTAGACAGGGGGCTGAGTACTATGGCTACACCTTC	CSARQGAEYYGYTF
NA	NA	TRBV20-1	TRBJ2-7	TGCAGTGCTAGTAGCGGTGAACTCTCCTACGAGCAGTACTTC	CSASSGELSYEQYF
TRBD1	few	TRBV4-2	TRBJ2-1	TGTGCCAGCAGCCAAGTGCCGGGACAGGGGCATCCCGGGTCCTACAATGAGCAGTTCTTC	CASSQVPGQGHPGSYNEQFF
NA	NA	TRBV28	TRBJ1-2	TGTGCCAGCAGCCGAACGGGGGTAGGAGAACATGGCTACACCTTC	CASSRTGVGEHGYTF
TRBD2	few	TRBV7-8	TRBJ2-7	TGTGCCAGCAGCTTCTCGAAAGGACTAGCCTCTGTCGAGCAGTACTTC	CASSFSKGLASVEQYF
NA	NA	TRBV12-3/TRBV12-4	TRBJ2-5	TGTGCCAGCAGTTACGACAGCGCGACCCAGTACTTC	CASSYDSATQYF
TRBD1	many	TRBV6-5	TRBJ1-2	TGTGCCAGCAGTGCACAGGGGTATGGCTACACCTTC	CASSAQGYGYTF
TRBD1	few	TRBV7-8	TRBJ2-6	TGTGCCAGCAGCAGGGGGCGCGTCGTTCTCTCTAGCTCTGGGGCCAACGTCCTGACTTTC	CASSRGRVVLSSSGANVLTF
NA	few	TRBV4-3	TRBJ2-3	TGCGCCAGCAGCCAAGGTTCAGGGATCGGCACAGATACGCAGTATTTT	CASSQGSGIGTDTQYF
NA	NA	TRBV9	TRBJ2-5	TGTGCCAGCAGCGTAGGAATGGGAGAGACCCAGTACTTC	CASSVGMGETQYF
NA	NA	TRBV4-2	TRBJ1-5	TGTGCCAGCAGCCAAGATGTAATCCGGGGGTCGAACAATCAGCCCCAGCATTTT	CASSQDVIRGSNNQPQHF
TRBD1	many	TRBV6-5	TRBJ1-4	TGTGCCAGCAGCTATGACAGGGAGGGGGAAAAACTGTTTTTT	CASSYDREGEKLFF
TRBD2	NA	TRBV28	TRBJ2-1	TGTGCCAGCAGTTTAGGGGGGGAAAGGGAGCAGTTCTTC	CASSLGGEREQFF
NA	few	TRBV4-1	TRBJ2-7	TGCGCCAGCAGCGACGGTTCCTACGAGCAGTACTTC	CASSDGSYEQYF
TRBD1	NA	TRBV6-1	TRBJ1-2	TGTGCCAGCAGTGGACAGACAGGGGCTCGGAAAGGCTACACCTTC	CASSGQTGARKGYTF
NA	NA	TRBV4-3	TRBJ2-7	TGCGCCAGCAGCCAAGATCTCCAGCCCTCGGGGCAGTACTTC	CASSQDLQPSGQYF
NA	NA	TRBV20-1	TRBJ1-3	TGCAGTGCTAGACAGACCGGACGTAACACCATATATTTT	CSARQTGRNTIYF
TRBD1	NA	TRBV5-1	TRBJ1-2	TGCGCCAGCAGCTTGGTCGGCGGGACAGGGACCTATGGCTACACCTTC	CASSLVGGTGTYGYTF
NA	NA	TRBV20-1	TRBJ2-7	TGCAGTGCTAGAGCCAGTAATTCTCCCAACGAGCAGTACTTC	CSARASNSPNEQYF
TRBD2	NA	TRBV20-1	TRBJ2-3	TGCAGTGCTAGACGTCCGAGCGGGGGTCCCCGCACAGATACGCAGTATTTT	CSARRPSGGPRTDTQYF
NA	NA	TRBV20-1	TRBJ2-7	TGCAGTGCACCGGGCCTAGTGGCCCACGAGCAGTACTTC	CSAPGLVAHEQYF
NA	few	TRBV5-5	TRBJ1-5	TGTGCCAGCAGCTTGTACCCCGGCGGGGGCAATCAGCCCCAGCATTTT	CASSLYPGGGNQPQHF
NA	NA	TRBV29-1	TRBJ2-7	TGCAGCGTTATCCAGCCGGGACGGCCCTACGAGCAGTACTTC	CSVIQPGRPYEQYF
TRBD1	many	TRBV5-1	TRBJ2-1	TGCGCCAGCAGCCCCTGGACAGGGGCGAATGAGCAGTTCTTC	CASSPWTGANEQFF
NA	NA	TRBV9	TRBJ2-5	TGTGCCAGCAGCGACGGACGTGGCGCGCTGGAGACCCAGTACTTC	CASSDGRGALETQYF
TRBD2	NA	TRBV28	TRBJ2-7	TGTGCCAGCAGGTTAACTAGCGGGGTTTTCGAGCAGTACTTC	CASRLTSGVFEQYF
NA	few	TRBV20-1	TRBJ2-3	TGCAGTGCTCGATGGCGTTCGGCCGATACGCAGTATTTT	CSARWRSADTQYF
TRBD2	once	TRBV24-1	TRBJ2-1	TGTGCCACCAGTGAGCTACTAGCGGGGGGGCCGGATGAGCAGTTCTTC	CATSELLAGGPDEQFF
TRBD1	NA	TRBV7-3	TRBJ2-3	TGTGCCAGCAGCTTAAACCCGCCAGGGGGCAGTTGGACAGATACGCAGTATTTT	CASSLNPPGGSWTDTQYF
NA	few	TRBV30	TRBJ1-1	TGTGCCTGGAGTGTGGTGAGGAACACTGAAGCTTTCTTT	CAWSVVRNTEAFF
NA	NA	TRBV7-6	TRBJ2-1	TGTGCCAGCAGCAAAGTACGTGTGCCTAACAATGAGCAGTTCTTC	CASSKVRVPNNEQFF
TRBD2	NA	TRBV5-1	TRBJ2-5	TGCGCCAGCAGCCCGAGCGGGATCCAAGAGACCCAGTACTTC	CASSPSGIQETQYF
TRBD2	few	TRBV7-2	TRBJ2-3	TGTGCCAGCACCGAATTTAGCGGGCAAAGCACAGATACGCAGTATTTT	CASTEFSGQSTDTQYF
TRBD1	many	TRBV10-3	TRBJ2-1	TGTGCCATCAGTACAACAGGGGGCTTAGGCTACAATGAGCAGTTCTTC	CAISTTGGLGYNEQFF
TRBD2	many	TRBV20-1	TRBJ2-1	TGCAGTGCTATCCCGGGACTAGCGGACAATGAGCAGTTCTTC	CSAIPGLADNEQFF